These T cell receptor beta chains were read from a single sample in a study of neurological immune-mediated disorders. From the 5' RACE reads, TCRdb called clonotypes with MiXCR, one entry per CDR3 protein. The sample records over 60,000 distinct CDR3 sequences, 4.5% to 5.5% being singletons. The sequencing sample was made of PBMCs. The receptors come from a woman aged 70 to 79 with multiple sclerosis. The CDR3 runs from the conserved cysteine through the conserved F or W. The D gene is left open where the match is weak. Rows may omit the clone size; those that give it use once, few, many or a size class.

cdr3_nt,cdr3_aa,j_call,d_call,clone_size,v_call
TGTGCCAGCAGCGAATTAGCGGGAGGGGCAGATACGCAGTATTTT,CASSELAGGADTQYF,TRBJ2-3,TRBD2,many,TRBV5-6
TGTGCCAGCAGCCCACCGGACAGGGGGAATGAGCAGTTCTTC,CASSPPDRGNEQFF,TRBJ2-1,TRBD1,many,TRBV7-8
TGTGCCAGCAGGCACCGGGACAGGTTCTACAATGAGCAGTTCTTC,CASRHRDRFYNEQFF,TRBJ2-1,TRBD1,many,TRBV12-3/TRBV12-4
TGTGCCAGCACCTTCGGTGGGGTTACCTACAATGAGCAGTTCTTC,CASTFGGVTYNEQFF,TRBJ2-1,.,many,TRBV2
TGTGCCAGCAGTTTGGGCGACACAGGGAATAAGCAGCCCCAGCATTTT,CASSLGDTGNKQPQHF,TRBJ1-5,.,.,TRBV12-3/TRBV12-4
TGTGCCAGCAGCTTAGGAGGGAGGCTCTACGAGCAGTACTTC,CASSLGGRLYEQYF,TRBJ2-7,.,many,TRBV7-2
TGCGCCAGCAGCTTGATTCCAGGGGGCTTGGAAGAGACCCAGTACTTC,CASSLIPGGLEETQYF,TRBJ2-5,TRBD1,few,TRBV5-1
TGTGCCAGCAGCTCAAGGGCGGGATCCACAGATACGCAGTATTTT,CASSSRAGSTDTQYF,TRBJ2-3,.,many,TRBV7-2
TGTGCCAGCAGTAATGACGAGCAGTTCTTC,CASSNDEQFF,TRBJ2-1,.,few,TRBV2
TGTGCCAGCAGCTTAGACAAGCGGGACTGGGGTAATGAGCAGTTCTTC,CASSLDKRDWGNEQFF,TRBJ2-1,TRBD2,many,TRBV7-9
TGTGCCAGCAGCTTAGTTTTTGCGCGTGAAGCTTTCTTT,CASSLVFAREAFF,TRBJ1-1,.,many,TRBV7-8
TGTGCCAGCAGCCAAGCTTGGTTAAGATATGTGGAGCAGTTCTTC,CASSQAWLRYVEQFF,TRBJ2-1,.,many,TRBV3-1
TGCGCCAGCACCCCAGACAGGGGAAGGACTGAAGCTTTCTTT,CASTPDRGRTEAFF,TRBJ1-1,TRBD1,.,TRBV10-1
TGTGCCAGCACTCTTATGGCTAGCGGGAGGGCCAATGAGCAGTTCTTC,CASTLMASGRANEQFF,TRBJ2-1,TRBD2,many,TRBV28
TGTGCCAGCAGCTTTCCCAGGGAGAATTCACCCCTCCACTTT,CASSFPRENSPLHF,TRBJ1-6,.,many,TRBV7-9
TGTGCCAGCAGTGTATATGGGACCCAGTACTTC,CASSVYGTQYF,TRBJ2-5,.,many,TRBV2
TGTGCCAGTAGTAGGCCAGGGACTAGCACAGATACGCAGTATTTT,CASSRPGTSTDTQYF,TRBJ2-3,.,many,TRBV7-9
TGTGCCAGCAGTGAATCTCCTAGCCCGAGCTCCTACAATGAGCAGTTCTTC,CASSESPSPSSYNEQFF,TRBJ2-1,.,few,TRBV2
TGTGCCAGCAGCCCCCCCGGCAGGGTCATCCCCTACAATGAGCAGTTCTTC,CASSPPGRVIPYNEQFF,TRBJ2-1,.,few,TRBV7-2
TGTGCCAGCAGCGTCTCCGGGACTAGCGGGATAAATGAGCAGTTCTTC,CASSVSGTSGINEQFF,TRBJ2-1,TRBD2,many,TRBV9
TGCGCCAGCAGCGAGGGAGGGGTGAATCAGCCCCAGCATTTT,CASSEGGVNQPQHF,TRBJ1-5,.,few,TRBV5-1
TGTGCCAGCAGTCTCCGGGACTACGAGCAGTACTTC,CASSLRDYEQYF,TRBJ2-7,.,.,TRBV6-2/TRBV6-3
TGCGCCAGCAGCAGCGGGACTGAGCTTTACTATGGCTACACCTTC,CASSSGTELYYGYTF,TRBJ1-2,.,many,TRBV5-1
TGTGCCACCAGTGAAGGACTAGCGGGAGTTGGGGAGCAGTTCTTC,CATSEGLAGVGEQFF,TRBJ2-1,TRBD2,many,TRBV24-1
TGTGCCAGCAGCGTAGATGGGTACTACTACAATGAGCAGTTCTTC,CASSVDGYYYNEQFF,TRBJ2-1,.,many,TRBV9
TGCAGTGCGTATGTAGCGGCCGAGCAGTACTTC,CSAYVAAEQYF,TRBJ2-7,.,many,TRBV20-1
TGCGCCAGCAGCCAAGCTGGGACTAGCGGTTATACGCAGTATTTT,CASSQAGTSGYTQYF,TRBJ2-3,TRBD2,many,TRBV4-1
TGTGCCAGCAGCTCCCGAGGTAGCGGGAGATCCTACAATGAGCAGTTCTTC,CASSSRGSGRSYNEQFF,TRBJ2-1,TRBD2,.,TRBV7-8
TGTGCCAGCAGCGAGAGGGGCGGCAATCAGCCCCAGCATTTT,CASSERGGNQPQHF,TRBJ1-5,.,many,TRBV6-6
TGTGCCAGCAGCTCGTCAGGGAGCGACAATCAGCCCCAGCATTTT,CASSSSGSDNQPQHF,TRBJ1-5,.,many,TRBV5-5
TGCGCCAGCAGGCTGACTGGGACAGCAGATACGCAGTATTTT,CASRLTGTADTQYF,TRBJ2-3,TRBD1,many,TRBV5-1
TGTGCCAGCAGGGACGGGACGGATGGGCATCAGCCCCAGCATTTT,CASRDGTDGHQPQHF,TRBJ1-5,.,many,TRBV6-5
TGTGCCAGCACCCCTAGCAGGGGGACTGAAGCTTTCTTT,CASTPSRGTEAFF,TRBJ1-1,TRBD1,.,TRBV28
TGTGCCAGCAGCCCCCGGGAGACCACAGATACGCAGTATTTT,CASSPRETTDTQYF,TRBJ2-3,.,many,TRBV12-3/TRBV12-4
TGTGCCAGCAGCCCCGGGACAGAGATGCTCGATGAGCAGTTCTTC,CASSPGTEMLDEQFF,TRBJ2-1,TRBD1,few,TRBV3-1
TGTGCCAGCAGCATCCCAGTGACGGCAGGGGGAACCTATTTGAACACCGGGGAGCTGTTTTTT,CASSIPVTAGGTYLNTGELFF,TRBJ2-2,TRBD1,many,TRBV7-2
TGTGCCAGCAGCTTAGATGGGAGTGGTGGGAATGAGCAGTTCTTC,CASSLDGSGGNEQFF,TRBJ2-1,.,many,TRBV7-3
TGCAGCGTTGAAAGGGACAGGACGAACACTGAAGCTTTCTTT,CSVERDRTNTEAFF,TRBJ1-1,TRBD1,many,TRBV29-1
TGCAGTGCTAGAGATCGGGGATATAGCAATCAGCCCCAGCATTTT,CSARDRGYSNQPQHF,TRBJ1-5,.,.,TRBV20-1
TGTGCCAGCAGTCCGGGAGCAGTCTCATTCAACTATGGCTACACCTTC,CASSPGAVSFNYGYTF,TRBJ1-2,.,many,TRBV12-3/TRBV12-4
TGTGCCAGCAGTATAGGACTAGCGGAGCAGTTCTTC,CASSIGLAEQFF,TRBJ2-1,TRBD2,many,TRBV11-1
TGTGCCAGCAGTCAAACCAACGAGCAGTACTTC,CASSQTNEQYF,TRBJ2-7,.,many,TRBV7-2
TGTGCCAGCAGCGTAGTTGAGGGTAATTCACCCCTCCACTTT,CASSVVEGNSPLHF,TRBJ1-6,.,many,TRBV9
TGTGCCAGCAGCCCTGGACTAGCTACGAATGAGCAGTTCTTC,CASSPGLATNEQFF,TRBJ2-1,TRBD2,many,TRBV12-3/TRBV12-4
TGCAGTGCTCGAGGGGGTATTGGAGGAAACACCATATATTTT,CSARGGIGGNTIYF,TRBJ1-3,.,few,TRBV20-1
TGTGCCAGCAGCCAAGCCGGGACAGGGACCTACGAGCAGTACTTC,CASSQAGTGTYEQYF,TRBJ2-7,TRBD1,many,TRBV3-1
TGCGCCAGCAGCTCTTGGGGCGGGAGGGCTACGGATGAGCAGTTCTTC,CASSSWGGRATDEQFF,TRBJ2-1,TRBD2,few,TRBV5-1
TGCAGTGCTATCGGACAGGTCGATGAGCAGTTCTTC,CSAIGQVDEQFF,TRBJ2-1,TRBD1,many,TRBV20-1
TGTGCCAGCAGTCCCCAGGCGTACGAGCAGTACTTC,CASSPQAYEQYF,TRBJ2-7,.,few,TRBV7-2
TGTGCCAGCAGCTTTAGCAGTGGGTTACTGAACACTGAAGCTTTCTTT,CASSFSSGLLNTEAFF,TRBJ1-1,.,.,TRBV7-8
TGTGCCAGCAGCCAGACAGTTCAAGAGACCCAGTACTTC,CASSQTVQETQYF,TRBJ2-5,.,few,TRBV12-3/TRBV12-4
TGCGCCAGCAGCTTGCTTTTGGGAGCGAACACCGGGGAGCTGTTTTTT,CASSLLLGANTGELFF,TRBJ2-2,.,many,TRBV5-1
TGCAGTGCTAGCTTACAGCGTTCGCATGAGCAGTTCTTC,CSASLQRSHEQFF,TRBJ2-1,.,many,TRBV20-1
TGCAGTGCCTCCCCGCAAGAGACCCAGTACTTC,CSASPQETQYF,TRBJ2-5,.,many,TRBV20-1